This T cell receptor (beta chain) was sequenced in a study of cytomegalovirus exposure and HLA in healthy donors. Study-level results: Looking again later, the authors saw that most CMV-associated TCR beta chains seemed HLA-restricted. It was shown in a later analysis that HLA-associated TCR beta chains were more clonally expanded than other, equally common chains. Donor immune exposure was known only as CMV serostatus.

The study ran its PCR with 60 Vbeta and 13 Jbeta primers. Assay: immunoSEQ multiplex PCR; the TCRdb copy retains only in-frame clones and omits some. The profile shows some 150,000 clones, approximately 82% of them singletons. Germline lookup yields CDR1 SGHRS and CDR2 YFSETQ. V shed 1 base, J shed 5 bases, and the junction held 1 base outside the gene matches. CDR3 length: 13 residues. A note on this clone: Its specificity is unknown.

The origin of this receptor is a woman between 40 and 55 years old in good health and CMV-seronegative. Sequences were obtained from PBMCs. The genes are TRBV5-1 and TRBJ2-5, with 8 bases that match TRBD1. CDR3 protein: CASSLRTGETQYF. CDR3 sequence (DNA): TGCGCCAGCAGCTTGAGGACAGGGGAGACCCAGTACTTC.